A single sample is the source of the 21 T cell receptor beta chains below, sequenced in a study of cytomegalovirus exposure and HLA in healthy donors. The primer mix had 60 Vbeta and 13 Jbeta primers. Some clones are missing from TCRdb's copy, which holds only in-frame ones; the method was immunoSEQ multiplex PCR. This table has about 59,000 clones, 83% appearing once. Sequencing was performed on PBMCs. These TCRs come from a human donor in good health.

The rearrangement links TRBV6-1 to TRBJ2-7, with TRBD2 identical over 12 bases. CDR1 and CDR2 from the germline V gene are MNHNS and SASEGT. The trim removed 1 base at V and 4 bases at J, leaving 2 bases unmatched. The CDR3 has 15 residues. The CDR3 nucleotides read TGTGCCAGCAGTGAAGAACTAGCGGGGGGTTACGAGCAGTACTTC. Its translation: CASSEELAGGYEQYF.

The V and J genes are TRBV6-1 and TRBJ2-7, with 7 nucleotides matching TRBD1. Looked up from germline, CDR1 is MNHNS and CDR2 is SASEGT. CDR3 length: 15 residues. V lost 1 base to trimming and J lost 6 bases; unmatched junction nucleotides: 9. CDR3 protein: CASSEVRQGSTEQYF. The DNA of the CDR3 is TGTGCCAGCAGTGAAGTGAGACAGGGCTCGACCGAGCAGTACTTC.

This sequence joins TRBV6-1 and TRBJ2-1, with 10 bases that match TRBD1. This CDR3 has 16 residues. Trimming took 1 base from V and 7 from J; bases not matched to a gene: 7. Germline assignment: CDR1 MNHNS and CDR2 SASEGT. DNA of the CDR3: TGTGCCAGCAGTGAAGATTGGACAGGGGGGATTAATGAGCAGTTCTTC. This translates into CASSEDWTGGINEQFF.

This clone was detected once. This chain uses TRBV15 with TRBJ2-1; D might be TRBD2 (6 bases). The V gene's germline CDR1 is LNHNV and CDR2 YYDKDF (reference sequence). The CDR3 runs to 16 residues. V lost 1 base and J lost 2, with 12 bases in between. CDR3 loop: CATSRATGSPYNEQFF. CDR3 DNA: TGTGCCACCAGCAGAGCTACCGGGAGTCCCTACAATGAGCAGTTCTTC.

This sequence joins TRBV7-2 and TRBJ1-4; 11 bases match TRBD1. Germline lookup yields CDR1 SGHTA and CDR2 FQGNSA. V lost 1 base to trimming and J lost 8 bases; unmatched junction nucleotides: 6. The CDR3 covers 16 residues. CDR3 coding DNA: TGTGCCAGCAGCTTAGATTTAGGGACAGGGGGGGAAAAACTGTTTTTT. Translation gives CASSLDLGTGGEKLFF.

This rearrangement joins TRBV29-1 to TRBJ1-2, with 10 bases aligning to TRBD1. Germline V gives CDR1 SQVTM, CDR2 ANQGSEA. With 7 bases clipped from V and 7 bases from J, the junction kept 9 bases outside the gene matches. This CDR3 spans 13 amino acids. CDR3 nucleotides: TGCAGCGGGGGGGACAGGGGAGACCGTGGCTACACCTTC. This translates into CSGGDRGDRGYTF.

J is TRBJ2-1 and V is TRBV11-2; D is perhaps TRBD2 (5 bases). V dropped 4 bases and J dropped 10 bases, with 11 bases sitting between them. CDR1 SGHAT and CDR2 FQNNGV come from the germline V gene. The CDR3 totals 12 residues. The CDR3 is CASSYETREQFF. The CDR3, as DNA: TGTGCCAGCAGCTACGAAACTAGAGAGCAGTTCTTC.

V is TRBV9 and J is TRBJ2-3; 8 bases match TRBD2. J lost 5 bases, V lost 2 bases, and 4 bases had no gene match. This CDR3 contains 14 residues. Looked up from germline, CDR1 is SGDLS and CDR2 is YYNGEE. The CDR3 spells CASSVGGGRDTQYF. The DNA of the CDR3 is TGTGCCAGCAGCGTGGGCGGGGGGAGAGATACGCAGTATTTT.

The CDR3 DNA sequence: TGTGCCAGCAGCTTAGCGAGGACTAGCGGGAGTAACGCAGATACGCAGTATTTT. Translating gives CASSLARTSGSNADTQYF. The V call is TRBV7-8, the J call TRBJ2-3; 13 bases match TRBD2. Trimming at V came to 0 bases and at J to 4 bases, leaving 7 bases not matched to a gene. CDR1 and CDR2 from the germline V gene are SGHVS and FQNEAQ. The CDR3 runs 18 residues. The full variable domain, completed using reference TRBV7-8 and TRBJ2-3, is GAGVSQSPRYKVAKRGQDVALRCDPISGHVSLFWYQQALGQGPEFLTYFQNEAQLDKSGLPSDRFFAERPEGSVSTLKIQRTQQEDSAVYLCASSLARTSGSNADTQYFGPGTRLTVL.

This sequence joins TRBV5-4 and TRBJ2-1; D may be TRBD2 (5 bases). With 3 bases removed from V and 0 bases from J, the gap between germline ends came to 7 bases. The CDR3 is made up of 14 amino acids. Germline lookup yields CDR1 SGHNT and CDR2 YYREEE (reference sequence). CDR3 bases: TGTGCCAGCAGCTACGGGGACTCCTACAATGAGCAGTTCTTC. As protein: CASSYGDSYNEQFF.

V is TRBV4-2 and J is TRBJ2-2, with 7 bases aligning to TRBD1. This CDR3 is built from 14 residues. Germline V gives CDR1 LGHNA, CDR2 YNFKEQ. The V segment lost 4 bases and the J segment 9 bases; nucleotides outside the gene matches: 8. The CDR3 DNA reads TGTGCCAGCAGCCCGGACAGGAGCCGCAGGGAGCTGTTTTTT. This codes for CASSPDRSRRELFF.

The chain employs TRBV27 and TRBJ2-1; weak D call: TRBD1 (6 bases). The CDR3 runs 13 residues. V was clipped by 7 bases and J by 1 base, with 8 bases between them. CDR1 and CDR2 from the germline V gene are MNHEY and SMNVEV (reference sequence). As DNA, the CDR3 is TGTGCCAGCACACAGGGATCCTACAATGAGCAGTTCTTC. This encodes CASTQGSYNEQFF.

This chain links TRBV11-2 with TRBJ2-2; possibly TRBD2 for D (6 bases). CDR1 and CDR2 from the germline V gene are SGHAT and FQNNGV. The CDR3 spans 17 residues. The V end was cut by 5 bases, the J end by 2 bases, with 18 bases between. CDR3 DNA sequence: TGTGCCAGCAGCCTTGGACCGGTTAGCGGAAACACCGGGGAGCTGTTTTTT. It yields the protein CASSLGPVSGNTGELFF.

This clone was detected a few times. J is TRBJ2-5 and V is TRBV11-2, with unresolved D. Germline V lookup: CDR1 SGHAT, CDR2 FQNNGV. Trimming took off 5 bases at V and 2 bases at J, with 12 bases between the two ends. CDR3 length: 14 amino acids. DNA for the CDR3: TGTGCCAGCAGCCTGCCTCGCCGGCAAGAGACCCAGTACTTC. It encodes CASSLPRRQETQYF.

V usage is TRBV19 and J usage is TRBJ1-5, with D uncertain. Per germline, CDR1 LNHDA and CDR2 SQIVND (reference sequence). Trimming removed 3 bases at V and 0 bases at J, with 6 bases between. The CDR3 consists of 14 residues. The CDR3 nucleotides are TGTGCCAGTAGTATTGCGGATAGCAATCAGCCCCAGCATTTT. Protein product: CASSIADSNQPQHF.

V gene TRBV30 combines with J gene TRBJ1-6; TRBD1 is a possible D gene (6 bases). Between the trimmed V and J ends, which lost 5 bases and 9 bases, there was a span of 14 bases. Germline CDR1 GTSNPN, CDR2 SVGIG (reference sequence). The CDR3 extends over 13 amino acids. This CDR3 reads CAWGRGAGSPLHF. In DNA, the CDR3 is TGTGCCTGGGGCCGGGGGGCAGGTTCACCCCTCCACTTT. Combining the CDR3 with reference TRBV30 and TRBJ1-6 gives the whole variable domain SQTIHQWPATLVQPVGSPLSLECTVEGTSNPNLYWYRQAAGRGLQLLFYSVGIGQISSEVPQNLSASRPQDRQFILSSKKLLLSDSGFYLCAWGRGAGSPLHFGNGTRLTVT.

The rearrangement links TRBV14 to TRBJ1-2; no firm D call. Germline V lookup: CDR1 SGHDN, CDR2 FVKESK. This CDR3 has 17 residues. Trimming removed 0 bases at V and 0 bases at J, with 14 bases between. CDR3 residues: CASSQEHGYYANYGYTF. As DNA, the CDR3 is TGTGCCAGCAGCCAAGAACATGGCTACTATGCTAACTATGGCTACACCTTC. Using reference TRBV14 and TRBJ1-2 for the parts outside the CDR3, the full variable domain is EAGVTQFPSHSVIEKGQTVTLRCDPISGHDNLYWYRRVMGKEIKFLLHFVKESKQDESGMPNNRFLAERTGGTYSTLKVQPAELEDSGVYFCASSQEHGYYANYGYTFGSGTRLTVV.

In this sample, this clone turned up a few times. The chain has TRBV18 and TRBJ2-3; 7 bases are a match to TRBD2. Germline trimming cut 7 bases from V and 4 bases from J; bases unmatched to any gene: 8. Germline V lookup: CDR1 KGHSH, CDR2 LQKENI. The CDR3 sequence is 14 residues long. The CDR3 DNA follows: TGTGCCAGCTGGGCGGGAGAGGGCCCAGATACGCAGTATTTT. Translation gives CASWAGEGPDTQYF.

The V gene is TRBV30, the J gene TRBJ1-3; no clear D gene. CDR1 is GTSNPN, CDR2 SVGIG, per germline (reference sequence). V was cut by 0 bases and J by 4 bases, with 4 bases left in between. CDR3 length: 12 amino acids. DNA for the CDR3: TGTGCCTGGAGTGTACTAGGAAACACCATATATTTT. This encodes CAWSVLGNTIYF. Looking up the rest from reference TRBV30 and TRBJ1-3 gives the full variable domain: SQTIHQWPATLVQPVGSPLSLECTVEGTSNPNLYWYRQAAGRGLQLLFYSVGIGQISSEVPQNLSASRPQDRQFILSSKKLLLSDSGFYLCAWSVLGNTIYFGEGSWLTVV.

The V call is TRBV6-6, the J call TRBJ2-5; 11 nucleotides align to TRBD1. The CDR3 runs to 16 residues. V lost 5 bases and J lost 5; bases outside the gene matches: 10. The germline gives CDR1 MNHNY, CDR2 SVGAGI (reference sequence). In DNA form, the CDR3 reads TGTGCCAGCAGTGGCCGGGACAGGGGGTCGTCGGAGACCCAGTACTTC. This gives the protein CASSGRDRGSSETQYF.

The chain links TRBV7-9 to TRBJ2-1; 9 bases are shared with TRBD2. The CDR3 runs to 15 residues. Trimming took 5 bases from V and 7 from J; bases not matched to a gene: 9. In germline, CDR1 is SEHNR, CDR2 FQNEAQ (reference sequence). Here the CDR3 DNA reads TGTGCCAGCAGCCTTAGCGGGGGCCTCTTTAATGAGCAGTTCTTC. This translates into CASSLSGGLFNEQFF.